This T cell receptor (beta chain) was found in a study of CD8 T cells in Susac syndrome. The germline V gene has CDR1 DFQATT and CDR2 SNEGSKA (reference sequence). This CDR3 has 13 amino acids. The ends were cut back, 3 bases at V and 6 bases at J, with 12 bases in the middle. TEMRA cells were enriched by FACS, while CD8+ and CD4+ T cells were obtained through a negative isolation that was performed magnetically. Random hexamers served to reverse transcribe about 0.5 to 1 ug RNA. Amplification of TCR beta CDR3 spanned 54 Vbeta and 13 Jbeta via immunoSEQ multiplex PCR. Using its own MiXCR run on the immunoSEQ multiplex PCR reads, TCRdb lists one record per CDR3 protein. The sample has under 150,000 distinct CDR3 sequences; less than 95% are singletons.

The gene calls are TRBV20-1 and TRBJ2-1, with D perhaps matching TRBD2 (6 bases). The source is a human donor with multiple sclerosis. Sequenced material: CD4+ T cells from PBMCs. This CDR3 reads CSASHPSVNEQFF. In DNA form, the CDR3 reads TGCAGTGCTAGTCACCCTAGCGTCAATGAGCAGTTCTTC.